This T cell receptor (beta chain) was sequenced in a study of T cell changes during pregnancy in multiple sclerosis. The ends were cut back, 0 bases at V and 7 bases at J, with 10 bases in the middle. CDR1 LGHNA and CDR2 YSLEER come from the germline V gene. CDR3 size: 13 residues. Libraries were prepared by immunoSEQ multiplex PCR; TCRdb keeps only in-frame clonotypes and omits some of them. The sample lists around 38,000 clones; roughly 91% were seen once. The chain is built from TRBV4-3 and TRBJ2-7; D remains unclear. The TCR originated in a female donor with multiple sclerosis, enrolled in a pregnancy study. This material consisted of CD8+ T cells from peripheral blood mononuclear cells, taken in the second trimester of pregnancy. CDR3 residues: CASSQDLGTEQYF. CDR3 DNA sequence: TGCGCCAGCAGCCAAGATCTAGGCACGGAGCAGTACTTC.